These 4 T cell receptor beta chains came from one sample sequenced in a study of beta chain features in type 1 diabetes (dated by TCRdb to 2017 to 2018). The paper's findings and limits, for the study overall: A moderate but significant shortening of TCRB CDR3 length was observed in type 1 diabetes patients in all four CD4+ subsets.

Antigens for these TCRs are unknown. The library came from the immunoSEQ multiplex PCR assay. The entire isolated RNA was reverse transcribed using the High Capacity cDNA Reverse Transcription Kit, and thus expressed TCRB transcripts were sequenced. TCRdb obtained this table from immuneACCESS and retained in-frame rearrangements with V and J assigned. These tables miss some clones; where compared with another copy, unresolved V genes account for less than half of the shortfall, and the remainder is unexplained. For this sample the table gives approximately 270,000 clones, of which more than 13% were detected only once. The top ten constitute 0.015% to 0.02% of the sample. The sample comprised naive CD4+ T cells from blood. According to the study, the label for this sample's cell subset or site signals: true naive CD4+ T cells. The receptors come from a man aged 25 to 40 with type 1 diabetes.

The chain recombines TRBV6-6 with TRBJ2-2; 9 nucleotides line up with TRBD1. The CDR3 is 16 amino acids. V was pared by 5 bases and J by 2 bases, with 6 bases of the junction left unmatched. Germline V CDR1 and CDR2: MNHNY, SVGAGI (reference sequence). DNA for the CDR3: TGTGCCAGCAGTAGACCGGGACAGGGAAACACCGGGGAGCTGTTTTTT. It codes for CASSRPGQGNTGELFF.

The table lists this clone with a few counts. V gene TRBV7-9 combines with J gene TRBJ2-7; possible D gene TRBD2, 6 bases. V was shortened by 5 bases and J by 0 bases, with 17 bases between the two germline ends. The CDR3 has 16 residues. Germline assignment: CDR1 SEHNR and CDR2 FQNEAQ (reference sequence). The CDR3 sequence is CASSQQLTGVSYEQYF. The DNA for the CDR3 is TGTGCCAGCAGCCAACAACTGACGGGAGTCTCCTACGAGCAGTACTTC.

The chain carries TRBV5-1 and TRBJ2-7; unclear D gene. This CDR3 is built from 13 residues. Germline V CDR1 and CDR2: SGHRS, YFSETQ. Trimming left V 4 bases short and J 0 bases short, with 8 bases between. The CDR3 DNA sequence: TGCGCCAGCAGCAGTGCGTCCTCCTACGAGCAGTACTTC. Protein sequence: CASSSASSYEQYF.

This clone has only a few counts. V is TRBV25-1 and J is TRBJ2-3, with 7 bases that match TRBD1. The V gene's germline CDR1 is MGHDK and CDR2 SYGVNS. With 1 base clipped from V and 5 bases from J, the junction kept 9 bases outside the gene matches. The CDR3 spans 16 residues. The CDR3 spells CASSEFAHRGGDTQYF. CDR3 in DNA: TGTGCCAGCAGTGAATTCGCGCACAGGGGTGGAGATACGCAGTATTTT.